This TCR beta chain stems from a study of blood T cell repertoires in COVID-19. Study-level information: PBMCs, B-cell-depleted T cells, or T cells provided the cDNA or gDNA that made up the material.

The repertoire was sequenced with immunoSEQ multiplex PCR; TCRdb's copy has only in-frame clones and lacks some. The repertoire holds roughly 200,000 clones, with about four fifths as singletons. The specimen was peripheral blood. The TCR sequence derives from a man aged 40-49 years with active or convalescent COVID-19.

For the CDR3, the DNA is TGTGCCAGCAGCTTAGGAGGAGGGGGCGGGGAGACCCAGTACTTC. It is translated as CASSLGGGGGETQYF. The V and J genes are TRBV11-2 and TRBJ2-5, with D perhaps TRBD1 (7 bases). Germline CDR1 SGHAT, CDR2 FQNNGV. Trimming stripped 1 base from V and 5 bases from J, with 14 bases between. The length of the CDR3 is 15 residues.